The 18 T cell receptor beta chains given below trace back to one sample, sequenced in a study of beta chain features in type 1 diabetes. As every portion of the isolated RNA was reverse transcribed, the sequencing read expressed TCRB transcripts. Generated by immunoSEQ multiplex PCR, the TCRdb table keeps only in-frame clones and is missing some. The sample yields around 300,000 clones, 8% seen once. The sequencing sample was made of central memory CD4+ T cells from blood. These receptors all stem from a woman younger than 30 in good health.

This clone occurred a few times. The rearrangement links TRBV5-8 to TRBJ2-7; D might be TRBD2 (7 bases). V lost 0 bases, J lost 3 bases, and 16 bases lay in between. CDR1 and CDR2 from the germline V gene are SGHTS and YDEGEE. The CDR3 covers 16 residues. Here the CDR3 DNA reads TGTGCCAGCAGCTTGGCCGGGGGGCGGAGAGACTACGAGCAGTACTTC. Amino acid sequence: CASSLAGGRRDYEQYF.

The chain has TRBV7-8 and TRBJ2-2; 8 positions agree with TRBD1. The CDR3 loop spans 16 amino acids. V dropped 5 bases and J dropped 4; count of bases not matched to a gene: 9. CDR1 and CDR2 (germline): SGHVS, FQNEAQ. The CDR3 nucleotides read TGTGCCAGCAGCCACGGACAGGGCTTTAGCACCGGGGAGCTGTTTTTT. Its translation: CASSHGQGFSTGELFF.

This clone was seen only a few times. The genes are TRBV5-1 and TRBJ2-5, with D perhaps assigned TRBD1 or TRBD2 (6 bases each). The CDR3 covers 15 residues. The ends were cut back, 4 bases at V and 7 bases at J, with 20 bases in the middle. From germline, CDR1 is SGHRS and CDR2 YFSETQ. The CDR3 DNA is TGCGCCAGCAGCCCTGACGCGGGACACGAGGGGACCCAGTACTTC. It codes for CASSPDAGHEGTQYF. Full variable domain (missing parts from reference TRBV5-1 and TRBJ2-5): KAGVTQTPRYLIKTRGQQVTLSCSPISGHRSVSWYQQTPGQGLQFLFEYFSETQRNKGNFPGRFSGRQFSNSRSEMNVSTLELGDSALYLCASSPDAGHEGTQYFGPGTRLLVL.

The chain carries TRBV6-6 and TRBJ2-5, with D unresolved. CDR3 size: 15 residues. V lost 5 bases, J lost 3 bases, and 16 bases lay in between. The germline CDR1 and CDR2 sequences are MNHNY and SVGAGI (reference sequence). CDR3 in DNA: TGTGCCAGCAGTGACTGGGCCTGGCCGAAAGAGACCCAGTACTTC. As protein: CASSDWAWPKETQYF.

The rearrangement links TRBV29-1 to TRBJ1-2; D unresolved. Germline CDR1 reads SQVTM; CDR2 reads ANQGSEA. The V end was cut by 6 bases, the J end by 4 bases, with 12 bases between. This CDR3 comprises 12 residues. For the CDR3, the DNA is TGCAGCGTCCTCACCGAAACCTATGGCTACACCTTC. This encodes CSVLTETYGYTF.

This sequence joins TRBV18 and TRBJ2-5; no clear D gene. Between the trimmed V and J ends, which lost 2 bases and 5 bases, there was a span of 9 bases. This CDR3 has 13 amino acids. The V gene's germline CDR1 is KGHSH and CDR2 LQKENI. The CDR3 bases are TGTGCCAGCTCACCAACAATGGGGGAGACCCAGTACTTC. Protein product: CASSPTMGETQYF.

This clone was observed a few times. The rearrangement joins TRBV7-2 to TRBJ2-1, with 14 bases aligning to TRBD2. Germline assignment: CDR1 SGHTA and CDR2 FQGNSA. The CDR3 covers 16 residues. J was trimmed by 7 bases and V by 4 bases; bases with no gene match: 6. CDR3 protein: CASSYRLAGGRNEQFF. The DNA for the CDR3 is TGTGCCAGCAGCTACCGACTAGCGGGAGGGCGAAATGAGCAGTTCTTC. Looking up the rest from reference TRBV7-2 and TRBJ2-1 gives the full variable domain: GAGVSQSPSNKVTEKGKDVELRCDPISGHTALYWYRQSLGQGLEFLIYFQGNSAPDKSGLPSDRFSAERTGGSVSTLTIQRTQQEDSAVYLCASSYRLAGGRNEQFFGPGTRLTVL.

The rearrangement uses TRBV7-2 and TRBJ2-7; 8 bases fit TRBD1. CDR3 length equals 13 residues. After removal of 4 bases from V and 5 bases from J, the junction contained 4 bases not matched to a gene. In germline, CDR1 is SGHTA, CDR2 FQGNSA. The CDR3 bases are TGTGCCAGCAGCTGGAACAGGGGGGACGAGCAGTACGTC. Translating gives CASSWNRGDEQYV.

The table lists this clone with a few counts. This CDR3 is CASSSRRQAFF. DNA for the CDR3: TGTGCCAGCAGTTCACGACGTCAAGCTTTCTTT. The rearrangement joins TRBV6-5 to TRBJ1-1; the D is unclear. The germline V gene has CDR1 MNHEY and CDR2 SVGAGI. The CDR3 sequence is 11 residues long. Between the trimmed V and J ends, which lost 4 bases and 9 bases, there was a span of 9 bases.

The table lists this clone with many counts. This chain connects TRBV7-2 to TRBJ2-6; the D gene is possibly TRBD1 (5 bases). In germline, CDR1 is SGHTA, CDR2 FQGNSA. CDR3 length: 15 amino acids. V was clipped by 3 bases and J by 0 bases, with 6 bases between them. In nucleotides, the CDR3 is TGTGCCAGCAGCTTCGGACACTCTGGGGCCAACGTCCTGACTTTC. This codes for CASSFGHSGANVLTF.

The chain is built from TRBV7-3 and TRBJ2-5; TRBD1 matches at 9 bases. The CDR3 is 15 residues long. V was clipped by 0 bases and J by 5 bases; unmatched bases: 4. Germline CDR1 reads SGHTA; CDR2 reads FQGTGA. CDR3 amino acids: CASSLTSGQGETQYF. As DNA, the CDR3 is TGTGCCAGCAGCTTAACTTCCGGACAGGGGGAGACCCAGTACTTC.

The chain has TRBV6-1 and TRBJ2-3; D uncertain. This CDR3 is 13 amino acids long. Trimming took 8 bases from V and 2 from J, leaving 11 bases between them. Germline CDR1 MNHNS, CDR2 SASEGT. The CDR3 loop reads CASLLGNTDTQYF. DNA of the CDR3: TGTGCCAGCTTATTGGGAAACACAGATACGCAGTATTTT.

The chain uses TRBV28 and TRBJ2-7, with D perhaps matching TRBD1 (6 bases). This CDR3 spans 13 amino acids. Trimming pared 7 bases from V and 4 bases from J, leaving 14 bases between. From germline, CDR1 is MDHEN and CDR2 SYDVKM. Written as DNA, the CDR3 is TGTGCCAGCAAGACCCCCCAGGGGTACGAGCAGTACGTC. Its protein is CASKTPQGYEQYV.

The gene calls are TRBV9 and TRBJ1-5, with D unresolved. Germline CDR1 is SGDLS and CDR2 is YYNGEE. The CDR3 sequence is 15 residues long. V was cut by 3 bases and J by 0 bases, with 10 bases left in between. The CDR3 protein is CASSGGPYSNQPQHF. The DNA for the CDR3 is TGTGCCAGCAGCGGAGGTCCATATAGCAATCAGCCCCAGCATTTT.

This clone turned up a few times. This chain joins TRBV6-1 and TRBJ2-6, with D possibly being TRBD1 (6 bases). The CDR3 is 15 amino acids. Trimming stripped 11 bases from V and 0 bases from J, with 14 bases between. Germline loops: CDR1 MNHNS, CDR2 SASEGT. CDR3 residues: CAGQTGNSGANVLTF. The CDR3 coding sequence is TGTGCCGGACAAACAGGGAACTCTGGGGCCAACGTCCTGACTTTC.

This clone was seen a handful of times. V is TRBV7-3 and J is TRBJ2-3; no clear D gene. Trimming left V 7 bases short and J 0 bases short, with 8 bases between. Germline-derived CDR1 and CDR2 are SGHTA and FQGTGA. The CDR3 runs to 13 residues. For the CDR3, the DNA is TGTGCCAGCAAAGATTCTAGCACAGATACGCAGTATTTT. Protein: CASKDSSTDTQYF.

J is TRBJ1-5 and V is TRBV27, with D possibly matching TRBD1 (6 bases). V was trimmed by 8 bases and J by 6 bases, leaving 20 bases between them. This CDR3 is built from 15 residues. Germline CDR1 is MNHEY and CDR2 is SMNVEV (reference sequence). The CDR3 DNA follows: TGTGCCAGCGGCACCACGGACAGTCGGGCTCAGCCCCAGCATTTT. Amino acid sequence: CASGTTDSRAQPQHF.

This clone was detected only a few times. V gene TRBV7-9 combines with J gene TRBJ2-2; no firm D call. The CDR3 length is 17 residues. Trimming removed 1 base from V and 6 bases from J, with 18 bases in between. Germline V gives CDR1 SEHNR, CDR2 FQNEAQ (reference sequence). As DNA, the CDR3 is TGTGCCAGCAGCTTAGGTATGGCATTGGAACGGCCCGGGGAGCTGTTTTTT. Protein: CASSLGMALERPGELFF.